A selection of T cell receptor beta chains follows, all from one sample in a study of shared clonotypes between healthy human individuals. TCRdb's copy holds only in-frame clones and misses some; the assay was immunoSEQ multiplex PCR. The sample lists about 2.4 million clones; roughly 93% were seen once. Sequenced input: naive CD4+ T cells from PBMCs. The receptors come from a man younger than 35 in good health. Some clones in this sample may be carry-over from other donors' samples. Each CDR3 is given with its conserved first and last residue. A D gene is named only where the DNA matches it firmly. For some rows the clone size is stated as once, few or many, or as a class when expanded; others skip it.

v_gene: TRBV28; abundance: once; j_gene: TRBJ1-5; d_gene: .; CDR3nt: TGTGCCAGCAAAAAGGCGACCATTAGCAATCAGCCCCAGCATTTT; CDR3aa: CASKKATISNQPQHF
v_gene: TRBV9; abundance: .; j_gene: TRBJ2-7; d_gene: .; CDR3nt: TGTGCCAGCAGCGTAGGAACAGGGGGGGTATACGAGCAGTACTTC; CDR3aa: CASSVGTGGVYEQYF
v_gene: TRBV11-3; abundance: .; j_gene: TRBJ2-7; d_gene: .; CDR3nt: TGTGCCAGCAGCCTCGGACTCAGCGAGCAGTACTTC; CDR3aa: CASSLGLSEQYF
v_gene: TRBV5-1; abundance: once; j_gene: TRBJ2-7; d_gene: TRBD1; CDR3nt: TGCGCCAGCATACCCGTACCCAGTACAGGGGGCTACGAGCAGTACTTC; CDR3aa: CASIPVPSTGGYEQYF
v_gene: TRBV27; abundance: .; j_gene: TRBJ2-5; d_gene: TRBD2; CDR3nt: TGTGCCAGCAGTTTAGGTCCCTGGGGAGGGGAGACCCAGTACTTC; CDR3aa: CASSLGPWGGETQYF
v_gene: TRBV29-1; abundance: .; j_gene: TRBJ2-7; d_gene: .; CDR3nt: TGCAGCGCGTCCCTCTCGGCAGCATGGGGCGAGCAGTACTTC; CDR3aa: CSASLSAAWGEQYF
v_gene: TRBV19; abundance: .; j_gene: TRBJ1-5; d_gene: TRBD1; CDR3nt: TGTGCCAGTAAGGGACAGGCCAATCAGCCCCAGCATTTT; CDR3aa: CASKGQANQPQHF
v_gene: TRBV5-1; abundance: .; j_gene: TRBJ2-6; d_gene: TRBD2; CDR3nt: TGCGCCAGCAGGACCGGGACTAGCGAGGCCAACGTCCTGACTTTC; CDR3aa: CASRTGTSEANVLTF
v_gene: TRBV5-1; abundance: .; j_gene: TRBJ2-2; d_gene: .; CDR3nt: TGCGCCAGCAGCTTGGGCTGGACATCGAACACCGGGGAGCTGTTTTTT; CDR3aa: CASSLGWTSNTGELFF
v_gene: TRBV30; abundance: .; j_gene: TRBJ2-5; d_gene: TRBD1; CDR3nt: TGTGCCTGGAGTGTCCAGGGGGCCAGGGAGACCCAGTACTTC; CDR3aa: CAWSVQGARETQYF
v_gene: TRBV18; abundance: .; j_gene: TRBJ2-7; d_gene: TRBD2; CDR3nt: TGTGCCAGCTCACCTCCACTAGCGGTTTTTTCCTACGAGCAGTACTTC; CDR3aa: CASSPPLAVFSYEQYF
v_gene: TRBV7-9; abundance: .; j_gene: TRBJ1-5; d_gene: .; CDR3nt: TGTGCCAGCAGCTTACAGACGGTCGATCAGCCCCAGCATTTT; CDR3aa: CASSLQTVDQPQHF
v_gene: TRBV19; abundance: .; j_gene: TRBJ2-7; d_gene: .; CDR3nt: TGTGCCAGTAGTATCCGGACGAGAACCTACGAGCAGTACTTC; CDR3aa: CASSIRTRTYEQYF
v_gene: TRBV28; abundance: .; j_gene: TRBJ1-4; d_gene: .; CDR3nt: TGTGCCAGCAGACGGACAGCCGTGGAAAAACTGTTTTTT; CDR3aa: CASRRTAVEKLFF
v_gene: TRBV6-6; abundance: few; j_gene: TRBJ1-5; d_gene: .; CDR3nt: TGTGCCAGCAGCCGGGGGGGCAATCAGCCCCAGCATTTT; CDR3aa: CASSRGGNQPQHF
v_gene: TRBV7-2; abundance: .; j_gene: TRBJ1-3; d_gene: .; CDR3nt: TGTGCCAGCAGCCCGACTGGGGGCTCTGGAAACACCATATATTTT; CDR3aa: CASSPTGGSGNTIYF
v_gene: TRBV9; abundance: few; j_gene: TRBJ2-5; d_gene: TRBD2; CDR3nt: TGTGCCAGCAGCGTAGCTGGAGTAGCGGGAGGGCCTGGGGAGACCCAGTACTTC; CDR3aa: CASSVAGVAGGPGETQYF
v_gene: TRBV5-6; abundance: .; j_gene: TRBJ2-1; d_gene: TRBD2; CDR3nt: TGTGCCAGCAGCTTGTCAAGGAGCGGGAGGTCCTACAATGAGCAGTTCTTC; CDR3aa: CASSLSRSGRSYNEQFF
v_gene: TRBV28; abundance: once; j_gene: TRBJ2-1; d_gene: TRBD2; CDR3nt: TGTGCCAGCAGCGGACTAGCGGGCCGTTTAAGCTCCTACAATGAGCAGTTCTTC; CDR3aa: CASSGLAGRLSSYNEQFF
v_gene: TRBV11-1; abundance: .; j_gene: TRBJ2-7; d_gene: .; CDR3nt: TGTGCCAGCAGCTTACCGGGGTCCTACGAGCAGTACTTC; CDR3aa: CASSLPGSYEQYF
v_gene: TRBV18; abundance: once; j_gene: TRBJ2-1; d_gene: .; CDR3nt: TGTGCCAGCTCACCCACGAATAGCCTAAATTACAATGAGCAGTTCTTC; CDR3aa: CASSPTNSLNYNEQFF
v_gene: TRBV5-1; abundance: .; j_gene: TRBJ2-5; d_gene: .; CDR3nt: TGCGCCAGCAGCTTGGCCCAAGAAAAGACCCAGTACTTC; CDR3aa: CASSLAQEKTQYF
v_gene: TRBV2; abundance: .; j_gene: TRBJ2-5; d_gene: .; CDR3nt: TGTGCCAGCACCCCCACTGGCGTGGTTGTGGAGACCCAGTACTTC; CDR3aa: CASTPTGVVVETQYF
v_gene: TRBV5-1; abundance: .; j_gene: TRBJ1-5; d_gene: TRBD1; CDR3nt: TGCGCCAGCAGCTTGGAGGAGGGGGCAGGGCAGCCCCAGCATTTT; CDR3aa: CASSLEEGAGQPQHF
v_gene: TRBV7-2; abundance: once; j_gene: TRBJ1-5; d_gene: .; CDR3nt: TGTGCCAGCAGCCGAACGTGGGGATCCCATCAGCCCCAGCATTTT; CDR3aa: CASSRTWGSHQPQHF
v_gene: TRBV4-2; abundance: .; j_gene: TRBJ1-2; d_gene: .; CDR3nt: TGTGCCAGCAGCCTCACGGTTCGGGATAACTATGGCTACACCTTC; CDR3aa: CASSLTVRDNYGYTF
v_gene: TRBV11-3; abundance: .; j_gene: TRBJ2-1; d_gene: .; CDR3nt: TGTGCCAGCAGCCCCCGGCTGGGCTCCTACAATGAGCAGTTCTTC; CDR3aa: CASSPRLGSYNEQFF
v_gene: TRBV29-1; abundance: .; j_gene: TRBJ2-1; d_gene: .; CDR3nt: TGCAGCGTTGATGGACTTTACAATGAGCAGTTCTTC; CDR3aa: CSVDGLYNEQFF
v_gene: TRBV19; abundance: .; j_gene: TRBJ2-2; d_gene: .; CDR3nt: TGTGCCAGTAAGGAGGGGGCCTTGAACACCGGGGAGCTGTTTTTT; CDR3aa: CASKEGALNTGELFF
v_gene: TRBV11-3; abundance: .; j_gene: TRBJ2-1; d_gene: .; CDR3nt: TGTGCCAGCGGGTTTTACAATGAGCAGTTCTTC; CDR3aa: CASGFYNEQFF
v_gene: TRBV5-1; abundance: .; j_gene: TRBJ1-3; d_gene: .; CDR3nt: TGCGCCAGCAGCGACGGCCCCGCTGGAAACACCATATATTTT; CDR3aa: CASSDGPAGNTIYF
v_gene: TRBV5-6; abundance: .; j_gene: TRBJ2-1; d_gene: .; CDR3nt: TGTGCCAGCAGCCGCGACTTTGAGCAGTTCTTC; CDR3aa: CASSRDFEQFF
v_gene: TRBV28; abundance: .; j_gene: TRBJ1-4; d_gene: TRBD1; CDR3nt: TGTGCCAGCAGGTCGACAGGGGCGAGTGAAAAACTGTTTTTT; CDR3aa: CASRSTGASEKLFF
v_gene: TRBV28; abundance: .; j_gene: TRBJ2-7; d_gene: .; CDR3nt: TGTGCCAGCAGTTTCTCGGACAGTGAGCAGTACTTC; CDR3aa: CASSFSDSEQYF
v_gene: TRBV2; abundance: .; j_gene: TRBJ1-1; d_gene: .; CDR3nt: TGTGCCAGCAGCCCTGGGTCCCTGATGAACACTGAAGCTTTCTTT; CDR3aa: CASSPGSLMNTEAFF
v_gene: TRBV11-2; abundance: .; j_gene: TRBJ2-1; d_gene: TRBD2; CDR3nt: TGTGCCAGCAGCTTTACCCTACTAGCGGGAGGATACAATGAGCAGTTCTTC; CDR3aa: CASSFTLLAGGYNEQFF
v_gene: TRBV13; abundance: once; j_gene: TRBJ2-7; d_gene: TRBD2; CDR3nt: TGTGCCAGCAGCTTAAAGGTGGCTAGCGGGATCTACGAGCAGTACTTC; CDR3aa: CASSLKVASGIYEQYF
v_gene: TRBV4-3; abundance: once; j_gene: TRBJ1-1; d_gene: .; CDR3nt: TGCGCCAGCAGCCAAGAACGGGCACTGAACACTGAAGCTTTCTTT; CDR3aa: CASSQERALNTEAFF
v_gene: TRBV20-1; abundance: .; j_gene: TRBJ1-1; d_gene: TRBD1; CDR3nt: TGCAGTGCTAGAGCCACAGGGGTAGCTTTCTTT; CDR3aa: CSARATGVAFF
v_gene: TRBV5-6; abundance: .; j_gene: TRBJ2-5; d_gene: .; CDR3nt: TGTGCCAGCAGCTTGGGCAGGAGGGAGACCCAGTACTTC; CDR3aa: CASSLGRRETQYF
v_gene: TRBV7-9; abundance: .; j_gene: TRBJ2-6; d_gene: .; CDR3nt: TGTGCCAGGGGGTCCTCTGGGGCCAACGTCCTGACTTTC; CDR3aa: CARGSSGANVLTF
v_gene: TRBV28; abundance: .; j_gene: TRBJ1-2; d_gene: .; CDR3nt: TGTGCCAGCAGTTCGGGGTCGGGGGGTAGAGGCTACACCTTC; CDR3aa: CASSSGSGGRGYTF
v_gene: TRBV28; abundance: .; j_gene: TRBJ2-4; d_gene: TRBD2; CDR3nt: TGTGCCAGCAGTTCTGGCGGGAGGGGAAAAAACATTCAGTACTTC; CDR3aa: CASSSGGRGKNIQYF
v_gene: TRBV27; abundance: .; j_gene: TRBJ2-1; d_gene: .; CDR3nt: TGTGCCAGCTTGCCTAGCAGACACTACAATGAGCAGTTCTTC; CDR3aa: CASLPSRHYNEQFF
v_gene: TRBV4-1; abundance: .; j_gene: TRBJ1-2; d_gene: .; CDR3nt: TGCGCCAGCAGCGCCCTCATCGGGGGGGGCGGCTCTAACTATGGCTACACCTTC; CDR3aa: CASSALIGGGGSNYGYTF
v_gene: TRBV19; abundance: .; j_gene: TRBJ1-2; d_gene: TRBD1; CDR3nt: TGTGCCAGTAGTATAGGACAGGGACGCGGCTACACCTTC; CDR3aa: CASSIGQGRGYTF
v_gene: TRBV4-1; abundance: .; j_gene: TRBJ1-4; d_gene: .; CDR3nt: TGCGCCAGCAGCCAAGCAGCAACTAATGAAAAACTGTTTTTT; CDR3aa: CASSQAATNEKLFF
v_gene: TRBV7-3; abundance: .; j_gene: TRBJ2-2; d_gene: TRBD2; CDR3nt: TGTGCCAGCAGCTTATTGCCTAGCGGGCTCGACACCGGGGAGCTGTTTTTT; CDR3aa: CASSLLPSGLDTGELFF
v_gene: TRBV10-3; abundance: .; j_gene: TRBJ2-3; d_gene: .; CDR3nt: TGTGCCATCAGTGTAGGTTTGAAGACAGATACGCAGTATTTT; CDR3aa: CAISVGLKTDTQYF
v_gene: TRBV28; abundance: .; j_gene: TRBJ1-5; d_gene: .; CDR3nt: TGTGCCAGCAGTACCAGGAGAAGAAGCAATCAGCCCCAGCATTTT; CDR3aa: CASSTRRRSNQPQHF
v_gene: TRBV28; abundance: .; j_gene: TRBJ2-7; d_gene: TRBD2; CDR3nt: TGTGCCAGCAGTCCGGGACTACCCTACGAGCAGTACTTC; CDR3aa: CASSPGLPYEQYF
v_gene: TRBV6-5; abundance: .; j_gene: TRBJ1-1; d_gene: TRBD1; CDR3nt: TGTGCCAGCAGTTTGGACAGGGGAGGGACTGAAGCTTTCTTT; CDR3aa: CASSLDRGGTEAFF
v_gene: TRBV18; abundance: .; j_gene: TRBJ2-6; d_gene: .; CDR3nt: TGTGCCAGCTCACGTGCAGATCTCTCTGGGGCCAACGTCCTGACTTTC; CDR3aa: CASSRADLSGANVLTF
v_gene: TRBV29-1; abundance: .; j_gene: TRBJ1-2; d_gene: .; CDR3nt: TGCAGCGTTGAAGTGGACGCTAATTATGGCTACACCTTC; CDR3aa: CSVEVDANYGYTF
v_gene: TRBV20-1; abundance: once; j_gene: TRBJ2-7; d_gene: .; CDR3nt: TGCAGTGCCAGAGGAAGGGGCGAGCAGTACTTC; CDR3aa: CSARGRGEQYF
v_gene: TRBV27; abundance: .; j_gene: TRBJ1-5; d_gene: TRBD1; CDR3nt: TGTGCCAGCAGTTTTCCGGACAGGGAGCACTATAGCAATCAGCCCCAGCATTTT; CDR3aa: CASSFPDREHYSNQPQHF
v_gene: TRBV28; abundance: .; j_gene: TRBJ1-1; d_gene: .; CDR3nt: TGTGCCAGCAGTCTCGACAGGTACACTGAAGCTTTCTTT; CDR3aa: CASSLDRYTEAFF